This note documents a single TCR beta chain sequence. The record originates from a study of T-cell reconstitution after alpha-beta-depleted transplantation in children. Germline V gene lookup returns CDR1 SGHRS and CDR2 YFSETQ. The CDR3 contains 14 residues. V was cut by 0 bases and J by 2 bases, with 7 bases left in between. A TCRbeta library incorporating unique molecular identifiers was prepared. TCRdb re-called the PCR reads with MiXCR, one entry per CDR3 protein. Of around 300,000 distinct CDR3 sequences detected, 20% to 30% appear once; the ten largest clones hold approximately 11%. The receptor's source is a male patient between 5 and 17 years old who had a stem cell transplant for acute lymphoblastic leukemia, so the T cells may come from the graft donor. Sequences were derived from PBMCs, mostly from graft donor cells, sampled 180 days after TCRalphabeta/CD19-depleted stem cell transplant. The rearrangement joins TRBV5-1 to TRBJ2-3; unclear D gene. The CDR3 protein is CASSLDSLTDTQYF. In DNA, the CDR3 is TGCGCCAGCAGCTTGGACAGCCTCACAGATACGCAGTATTTT.